Listed here are 21 T cell receptor beta chains from one sample, sequenced in a study of Graves' ophthalmopathy and Graves' hyperthyroidism. Amplification of the TCR beta CDR3 regions used RNA transcripts (as template). HTBI primers primed a first-round RT-PCR, and a second-round multiplex PCR followed. Via MiXCR, TCRdb re-called the multiplex PCR reads, giving one row per CDR3 protein. The data hold hundreds of thousands of distinct CDR3 sequences, with 20% to 25% observed a single time. Sequencing was performed on peripheral blood. Source of these receptors: a woman younger than 30 with stable Graves' hyperthyroidism. Some clones in this sample may be carry-over from other donors' samples.

The chain employs TRBV30 and TRBJ1-5, with D maybe TRBD1 (5 bases). Germline CDR1 is GTSNPN and CDR2 is SVGIG (reference sequence). The CDR3 extends over 14 amino acids. The V gene lost 1 base and the J gene lost 4 bases, with 11 bases spanning the gap. CDR3 region: CAWSGWGGNQPQHF. Here the CDR3 DNA reads TGTGCCTGGAGTGGGTGGGGGGGTAATCAGCCCCAGCATTTT.

The chain links TRBV9 to TRBJ2-2; D possibly uses TRBD1 or TRBD2 (6 bases each). Germline values: CDR1 SGDLS, CDR2 YYNGEE. The CDR3 runs 15 residues. Trimming took 0 bases from V and 8 from J, leaving 14 bases between them. The CDR3, as DNA: TGTGCCAGCAGCGTAGTTCCGGGGGCGTCAGGGGAGCTGTTTTTT. The encoded protein is CASSVVPGASGELFF.

This clonotype was seen many times. The rearrangement uses TRBV13 and TRBJ2-6; TRBD1 agrees at 8 bases. Germline V gene sequence: CDR1 PRHDT, CDR2 FYEKMQ (reference sequence). The CDR3 loop spans 21 amino acids. Trimming took 5 bases from V and 2 from J; bases not matched to a gene: 20. This CDR3 is CASSHSRLPDRALPGANVLTF. CDR3 DNA sequence: TGTGCCAGCAGCCACTCCCGACTACCGGACAGGGCCCTCCCTGGGGCCAACGTCCTGACTTTC. The whole variable domain, filled in from reference TRBV13 and TRBJ2-6, reads AAGVIQSPRHLIKEKRETATLKCYPIPRHDTVYWYQQGPGQDPQFLISFYEKMQSDKGSIPDRFSAQQFSDYHSELNMSSLELGDSALYFCASSHSRLPDRALPGANVLTFGAGSRLTVL.

This clonotype showed up many times. The J gene is TRBJ2-4, the V gene TRBV15; possibly TRBD1 for D (6 bases). Trimming removed 8 bases from V and 5 bases from J, with 16 bases in between. Germline lookup yields CDR1 LNHNV and CDR2 YYDKDF (reference sequence). The CDR3 totals 14 residues. CDR3 region: CATGDRDTENIQYF. CDR3 in DNA: TGTGCCACCGGAGACCGGGACACAGAAAACATTCAGTACTTC.

The chain uses TRBV29-1 and TRBJ1-1; 8 bases are a match to TRBD1. V gave up 6 bases and J gave up 0 bases; unmatched junction bases: 21. The CDR3 extends over 19 amino acids. Germline-derived CDR1 and CDR2 are SQVTM and ANQGSEA. The CDR3, as DNA: TGCAGCGTCACTTCCTTCATTCGGACAGGGACTAAGATGAACACTGAAGCTTTCTTT. Translation gives CSVTSFIRTGTKMNTEAFF.

This clonotype was detected many times. The chain combines TRBV30 with TRBJ1-6, with D maybe TRBD1 (6 bases). This CDR3 has 15 residues. V was trimmed by 5 bases and J by 5 bases, leaving 16 bases between them. Germline CDR1 and CDR2: GTSNPN and SVGIG (reference sequence). The CDR3 nucleotides are TGTGCCTGGGGAACGCTGACAGGAGATAATTCACCCCTCCACTTT. The encoded protein is CAWGTLTGDNSPLHF.

This clonotype came up many times. This CDR3 is CASSRVPGQGSDTEAFF. CDR3 coding DNA: TGTGCCAGCAGCCGTGTCCCGGGACAGGGATCGGACACTGAAGCTTTCTTT. The chain recombines TRBV7-6 with TRBJ1-1; 9 nucleotides line up with TRBD1. Germline V gene data show CDR1 as SGHVS and CDR2 as FNYEAQ. Trimming at V came to 5 bases and at J to 3 bases, leaving 13 bases not matched to a gene. The CDR3 has 17 residues.

In this sample, this clonotype turned up a few times. The chain carries TRBV4-3 and TRBJ1-1; TRBD1 aligns across 10 bases. Germline values: CDR1 LGHNA, CDR2 YSLEER. This CDR3 comprises 15 residues. The junction had 3 bases not matched to a gene; V was cut back by 3 bases and J by 2 bases. CDR3 sequence reads: CASSQGQGINTEAFF. The CDR3, as DNA: TGCGCCAGCAGCCAGGGACAGGGGATTAACACTGAAGCTTTCTTT.

This clonotype appeared many times. The rearrangement joins TRBV13 to TRBJ2-7; D uncertain. Germline values: CDR1 PRHDT, CDR2 FYEKMQ (reference sequence). The V end was cut by 5 bases, the J end by 2 bases, with 13 bases between. The CDR3 extends over 14 amino acids. CDR3 in DNA: TGTGCCAGCAGCCTCTGGACCTCACCCTACGAGCAGTACTTC. Protein product: CASSLWTSPYEQYF.

The V gene is TRBV11-2, the J gene TRBJ2-7; 12 positions agree with TRBD2. From germline, CDR1 is SGHAT and CDR2 FQNNGV. V lost 2 bases to trimming and J lost 0 bases; unmatched junction nucleotides: 5. This CDR3 region has 17 residues. CDR3 sequence (DNA): TGTGCCAGCAGCTTACGGGGACTAGCGGGCAGCTCCTACGAGCAGTACTTC. Encoded protein: CASSLRGLAGSSYEQYF.

As concerns this clonotype: One junction end does not reproduce the germline sequence, and a read error may be involved. The V and J genes are TRBV6-5 and TRBJ2-4; the D gene is possibly TRBD1 (5 bases). The CDR3 is made up of 16 amino acids. CDR1 MNHEY and CDR2 SVGAGI come from the germline V gene. The CDR3 sequence is CASSYSATVWGNIKYF. CDR3 DNA sequence: TGTGCCAGCAGTTACTCGGCGACAGTATGGGGAAACATTAAGTACTTC.

This clonotype has ten or more counts. At one of its ends the junction is not consistent with the germline gene, which may arise from a read error. The V and J genes are TRBV20-1 and TRBJ2-7, with TRBD1 matching over 11 bases. The CDR3 extends over 19 amino acids. CDR1 DFQATT and CDR2 SNEGSKA come from the germline V gene (reference sequence). This chain's CDR3 is CSARDPGQGANPQPYDQYF. For the CDR3, the DNA is TGCAGTGCTAGAGATCCTGGACAGGGGGCCAATCCCCAGCCCTACGACCAGTACTTC.

This clonotype was detected ten times or more. V and J are TRBV13 and TRBJ1-2; D perhaps matches TRBD1 (5 bases). Germline values: CDR1 PRHDT, CDR2 FYEKMQ (reference sequence). The V end lost 5 bases, the J end lost 5 bases, and 9 bases lay between the germline ends. This CDR3 has 12 amino acids. The CDR3 spells CASSQGLYGYTF. CDR3 DNA sequence: TGTGCCAGCAGCCAGGGTCTGTATGGCTACACCTTC.

The V gene is TRBV5-1, the J gene TRBJ2-2; D is possibly TRBD1 (5 bases). Per germline, CDR1 SGHRS and CDR2 YFSETQ. There are 16 residues in the CDR3. The V and J ends lost 0 bases and 0 bases respectively, with 9 bases between them. The DNA for the CDR3 is TGCGCCAGCAGCTTGGGTAGGGGCCCGAACACCGGGGAGCTGTTTTTT. This gives the protein CASSLGRGPNTGELFF.

This clonotype has at least ten counts. The rearrangement uses TRBV12-3 or TRBV12-4 and TRBJ1-2; 8 nucleotides align to TRBD1. The CDR3 totals 15 residues. Losses at the gene ends were 6 bases for V and 8 bases for J; bases not matched to a gene: 14. As DNA, the CDR3 is TGTGCCAGCAGGGCACAGGGGGTCGAGTTCTCCGGCTACACCTTC. Its protein is CASRAQGVEFSGYTF.

At least ten counts were recorded for this clonotype. The chain couples TRBV19 to TRBJ2-6; no clear D. This CDR3 region has 14 residues. Germline V gene data show CDR1 as LNHDA and CDR2 as SQIVND (reference sequence). V lost 4 bases, J lost 2 bases, and 6 bases lay in between. CDR3 sequence reads: CASSKTAGANVLTF. The CDR3 nucleotides read TGTGCCAGTAGTAAAACGGCTGGGGCCAACGTCCTGACTTTC.

In its sample, this clonotype was seen many times. The chain carries TRBV15 and TRBJ1-2; D perhaps matches TRBD1 (5 bases). The CDR3 has 17 residues. Germline V gene data show CDR1 as LNHNV and CDR2 as YYDKDF (reference sequence). V was shortened by 0 bases and J by 4 bases, with 18 bases between the two germline ends. In DNA, the CDR3 is TGTGCCACCAGCAGAGATCGCCCCCCGACAGAGGTCTATGGCTACACCTTC. Amino acid sequence: CATSRDRPPTEVYGYTF.

This clonotype showed up many times. The chain uses TRBV20-1 and TRBJ1-5; D is unresolved. The length of the CDR3 is 12 residues. Trimming removed 3 bases from V and 6 bases from J, with 9 bases in between. The germline V gene encodes CDR1 DFQATT and CDR2 SNEGSKA (reference sequence). In nucleotides, the CDR3 is TGCAGTGCTAGGGAGGGAGCTCAGCCCCAGCATTTT. Translating gives CSAREGAQPQHF.

The chain is built from TRBV12-3 or TRBV12-4 and TRBJ1-3, with D tentatively TRBD1 (6 bases). Trimming took 0 bases from V and 2 from J, leaving 11 bases between them. The CDR3 contains 16 residues. The CDR3, as DNA: TGTGCCAGCAGTTTAGCGCTATCAGGGGCTGGAAACACCATATATTTT. Protein product: CASSLALSGAGNTIYF.

The gene calls are TRBV13 and TRBJ1-2; no firm D call. The germline gives CDR1 PRHDT, CDR2 FYEKMQ (reference sequence). V lost 5 bases and J 7 bases, leaving 17 bases between the germline ends. CDR3 size: 14 residues. The chain's CDR3 is CASSPPGILLGYTF. DNA of the CDR3: TGTGCCAGCAGCCCCCCGGGGATCCTGCTTGGCTACACCTTC.

Concerning this clonotype: A read error is possible here, since a much larger clone lies one base away. The V call is TRBV6-1, the J call TRBJ1-5; the D gene is possibly TRBD1 (5 bases). This CDR3 region has 15 residues. CDR1 is MNHNS, CDR2 SASEGT, per germline. CDR3 region: CASSAQGRANQPRHF. The CDR3, as DNA: TGTGCCAGCAGTGCGCAGGGCCGAGCTAATCAGCCCCGGCATTTT.